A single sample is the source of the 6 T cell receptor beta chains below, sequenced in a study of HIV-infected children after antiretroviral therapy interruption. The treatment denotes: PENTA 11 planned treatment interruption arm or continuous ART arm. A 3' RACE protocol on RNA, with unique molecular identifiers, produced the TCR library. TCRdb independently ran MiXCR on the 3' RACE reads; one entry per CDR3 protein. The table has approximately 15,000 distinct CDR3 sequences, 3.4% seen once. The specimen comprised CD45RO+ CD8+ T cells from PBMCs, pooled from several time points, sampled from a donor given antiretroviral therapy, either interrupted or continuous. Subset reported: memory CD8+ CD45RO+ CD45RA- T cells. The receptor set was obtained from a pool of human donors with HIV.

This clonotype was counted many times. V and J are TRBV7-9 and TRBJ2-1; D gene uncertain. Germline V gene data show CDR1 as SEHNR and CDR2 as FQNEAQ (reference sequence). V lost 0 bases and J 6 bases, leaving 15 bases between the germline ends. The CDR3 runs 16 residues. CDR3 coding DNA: TGTGCCAGCAGCTTAGCAGTCGATGGGGATGTCAATGAGCAGTTCTTC. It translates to CASSLAVDGDVNEQFF.

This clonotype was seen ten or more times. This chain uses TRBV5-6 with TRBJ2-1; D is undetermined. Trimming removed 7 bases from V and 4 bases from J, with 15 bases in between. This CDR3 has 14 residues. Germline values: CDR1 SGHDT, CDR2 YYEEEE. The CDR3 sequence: CASVGMGIYNEQFF. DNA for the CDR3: TGTGCCAGCGTGGGAATGGGGATATACAATGAGCAGTTCTTC. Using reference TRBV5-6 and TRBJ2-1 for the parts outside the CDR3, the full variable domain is DAGVTQSPTHLIKTRGQQVTLRCSPKSGHDTVSWYQQALGQGPQFIFQYYEEEERQRGNFPDRFSGHQFPNYSSELNVNALLLGDSALYLCASVGMGIYNEQFFGPGTRLTVL.

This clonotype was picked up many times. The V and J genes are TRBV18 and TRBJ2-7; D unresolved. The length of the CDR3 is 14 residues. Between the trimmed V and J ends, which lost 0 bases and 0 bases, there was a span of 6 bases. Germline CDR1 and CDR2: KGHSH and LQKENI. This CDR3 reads CASSPPHSSYEQYF. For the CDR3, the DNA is TGTGCCAGCTCACCACCACACAGCTCCTACGAGCAGTACTTC.

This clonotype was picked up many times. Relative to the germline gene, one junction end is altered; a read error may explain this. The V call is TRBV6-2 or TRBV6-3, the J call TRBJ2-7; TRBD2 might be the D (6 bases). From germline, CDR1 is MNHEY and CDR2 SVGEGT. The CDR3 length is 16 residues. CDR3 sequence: CASTYTTGTPSDEQYF. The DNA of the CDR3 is TGTGCCAGCACTTACACGACCGGGACTCCATCCGACGAGCAGTACTTC.

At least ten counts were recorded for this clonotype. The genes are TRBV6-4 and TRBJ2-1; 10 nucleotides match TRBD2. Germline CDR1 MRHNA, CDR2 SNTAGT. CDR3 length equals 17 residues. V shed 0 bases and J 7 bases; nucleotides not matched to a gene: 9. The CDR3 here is CASSDSGASGGLNEQFF. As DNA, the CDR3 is TGTGCCAGCAGTGACTCAGGGGCTAGCGGGGGCCTAAATGAGCAGTTCTTC.

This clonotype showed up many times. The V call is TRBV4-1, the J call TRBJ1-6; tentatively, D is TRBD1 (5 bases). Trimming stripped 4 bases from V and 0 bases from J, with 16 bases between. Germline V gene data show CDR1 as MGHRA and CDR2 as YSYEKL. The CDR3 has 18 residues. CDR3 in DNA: TGCGCCAGCAGCCCCGAGGCGGGACGGAGCTCCTATAATTCACCCCTCCACTTT. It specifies CASSPEAGRSSYNSPLHF.